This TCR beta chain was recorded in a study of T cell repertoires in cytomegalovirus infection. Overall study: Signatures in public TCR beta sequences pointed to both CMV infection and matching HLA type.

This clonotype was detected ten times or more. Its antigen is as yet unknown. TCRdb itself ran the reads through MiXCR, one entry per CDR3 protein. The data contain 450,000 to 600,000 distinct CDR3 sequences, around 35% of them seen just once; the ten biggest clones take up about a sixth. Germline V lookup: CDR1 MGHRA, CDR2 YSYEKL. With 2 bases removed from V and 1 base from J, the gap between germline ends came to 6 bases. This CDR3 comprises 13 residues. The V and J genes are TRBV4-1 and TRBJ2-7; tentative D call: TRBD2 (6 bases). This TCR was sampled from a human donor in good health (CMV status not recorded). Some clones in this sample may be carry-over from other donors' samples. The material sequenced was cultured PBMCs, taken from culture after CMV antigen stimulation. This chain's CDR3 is CASSQRGSYEQYF. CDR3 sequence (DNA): TGCGCCAGCAGCCAACGGGGGTCCTACGAGCAGTACTTC.